One and the same sample provided the 17 T cell receptor beta chains below, sequenced in a study of identical twins (dated by TCRdb to the mid-2010s). Library preparation was by 5' RACE. Sequenced on an Illumina HiSeq 2000. TCRdb trimmed the raw reads at Q25, called clones with MiXCR and kept productive beta chains. Rows with one shared CDR3 protein collapse into an entry with the most common genes and DNA. The sample data list roughly 700,000 distinct CDR3 sequences, and 8% to 9% of these were observed just once. About 0.98% of the sample lies in the top ten. This sample also belongs to another study, concerning yellow fever vaccine responses in identical twins.

The sequencing sample was made of PBMCs. The receptor set was obtained from a woman aged 18-29 years in good health.

This clonotype has a count of ten or more. The chain combines TRBV5-5 with TRBJ1-6, with 12 bases lining up with TRBD1. V lost 4 bases and J lost 6; bases outside the gene matches: 5. CDR1 SGHKS and CDR2 YYEKEE come from the germline V gene (reference sequence). The CDR3 is 16 residues long. DNA of the CDR3: TGTGCCAGCAGCCACGGGACAGGGGGCAGTAATTCACCCCTCCACTTT. The encoded protein is CASSHGTGGSNSPLHF.

The chain combines TRBV3-1 with TRBJ2-4; tentative D call: TRBD1 (5 bases). V lost 2 bases and J 7 bases, leaving 9 bases between the germline ends. The CDR3 length is 13 residues. The germline CDR1 and CDR2 sequences are LGHDT and YNNKEL (reference sequence). The CDR3 sequence is CASSQQGVNIQYF. For the CDR3, the DNA is TGTGCCAGCAGCCAACAGGGCGTGAACATTCAGTACTTC. The full variable domain, its missing parts supplied by reference TRBV3-1 and TRBJ2-4, is DTAVSQTPKYLVTQMGNDKSIKCEQNLGHDTMYWYKQDSKKFLKIMFSYNNKELIINETVPNRFSPKSPDKAHLNLHINSLELGDSAVYFCASSQQGVNIQYFGAGTRLSVL.

This clonotype was seen only a few times. The rearrangement links TRBV11-1 to TRBJ2-2, with D tentatively TRBD2 (6 bases). CDR1 is SGHAT, CDR2 FQDESV, per germline (reference sequence). The length of the CDR3 is 18 residues. V dropped 1 base and J dropped 6 bases, with 21 bases sitting between them. CDR3 in DNA: TGTGCCAGCAGCTTAGAGAGAGCAGGGTCGGGACTCTCCGGGGAGCTGTTTTTT. As protein: CASSLERAGSGLSGELFF.

Points on this clonotype: A much larger clone differs from this one at a single base, so this may be a read error. V and J are TRBV29-1 and TRBJ2-5; TRBD2 is a possible D gene (5 bases). This CDR3 is 12 amino acids long. Germline CDR1 is SQVTM and CDR2 is ANQGSEA. The V end lost 7 bases, the J end lost 5 bases, and 14 bases lay between the germline ends. CDR3 DNA sequence: TGCAGCGCCGAGGGTGGCGATGAGACCCAGTACTTC. The encoded protein is CSAEGGDETQYF.

This clonotype was seen at least ten times. This chain uses TRBV6-2 or TRBV6-3 with TRBJ2-3; 9 bases fit TRBD1. Germline values: CDR1 MNHEY, CDR2 SVGEGT. The CDR3 spans 17 residues. V gave up 9 bases and J gave up 2 bases; unmatched junction bases: 15. The CDR3 spells CASTAPDRGYYTDTQYF. CDR3 coding DNA: TGTGCCAGTACCGCTCCGGACAGGGGCTACTACACAGATACGCAGTATTTT.

This chain joins TRBV6-1 and TRBJ2-1; 9 positions match TRBD1. V lost 4 bases and J lost 2; bases outside the gene matches: 3. The CDR3 totals 15 residues. The germline V gene has CDR1 MNHNS and CDR2 SASEGT. CDR3 residues: CASSVQGAAYNEQFF. CDR3 nucleotide sequence: TGTGCCAGCAGTGTACAGGGGGCGGCCTACAATGAGCAGTTCTTC.

This clonotype was picked up a small number of times. This chain links TRBV4-1 with TRBJ2-7; the D gene could be TRBD1 or TRBD2 (5 bases each). V was shortened by 1 base and J by 4 bases, with 14 bases between the two germline ends. Germline V gene data show CDR1 as MGHRA and CDR2 as YSYEKL. The CDR3 covers 15 residues. The CDR3 spells CASSQGPGPQYEQYF. CDR3 DNA sequence: TGCGCCAGCAGCCAAGGCCCGGGACCCCAATACGAGCAGTACTTC.

This clonotype was counted many times. J is TRBJ1-5 and V is TRBV12-3 or TRBV12-4; 7 positions match TRBD1. V lost 4 bases to trimming and J lost 7 bases; unmatched junction nucleotides: 16. This CDR3 region has 17 residues. The CDR3 sequence: CASSSLPPGRTGQPQHF. In nucleotides, the CDR3 is TGTGCCAGCAGTTCTCTACCACCGGGAAGGACAGGACAGCCCCAGCATTTT.

This clonotype was observed at least ten times. The chain joins TRBV4-1 to TRBJ2-3, with unresolved D. CDR1 is MGHRA, CDR2 YSYEKL, per germline. V was shortened by 3 bases and J by 0 bases, with 13 bases between the two germline ends. The CDR3 spans 16 residues. CDR3 in amino acids: CASSQIHLVSTDTQYF. CDR3 nucleotides: TGCGCCAGCAGCCAGATACACTTGGTCAGCACAGATACGCAGTATTTT.

This clonotype came up a few times. CDR3 nucleotide sequence: TGCAGTGCTAGATCGACGGGGGAGACCCAGTACTTC. It translates to CSARSTGETQYF. This chain joins TRBV20-1 and TRBJ2-5; D may be TRBD2 (5 bases). The germline CDR1 and CDR2 sequences are DFQATT and SNEGSKA (reference sequence). CDR3 length: 12 residues. V was trimmed by 2 bases and J by 5 bases, leaving 9 bases between them.

Ten or more counts support this clonotype. The CDR3: CASSQRTGRHSPLHF. CDR3 nucleotides: TGTGCCAGCAGCCAACGGACAGGGAGGCATTCACCCCTCCACTTT. The rearrangement links TRBV4-2 to TRBJ1-6; 8 bases match TRBD1. The CDR3 is 15 amino acids. J gave up 8 bases and V 2 bases, and 5 bases lay outside the gene matches. Germline V gene lookup returns CDR1 LGHNA and CDR2 YNFKEQ.

The rearrangement uses TRBV5-1 and TRBJ2-5, with TRBD1 identical over 7 bases. Unmatched junction bases numbered 9, after V lost 0 bases and J lost 4 bases. This CDR3 is 16 amino acids long. Germline CDR1 SGHRS, CDR2 YFSETQ. This CDR3 is CASSLAGTAQRETQYF. CDR3 nucleotides: TGCGCCAGCAGCTTGGCCGGGACAGCTCAGCGAGAGACCCAGTACTTC.

There are many counts of this clonotype. V is TRBV7-8 and J is TRBJ2-2; D may match TRBD1 or TRBD2 (5 bases each). The CDR3 extends over 15 amino acids. V dropped 5 bases and J dropped 5 bases, with 15 bases sitting between them. Germline CDR1 reads SGHVS; CDR2 reads FQNEAQ. The CDR3 DNA reads as TGTGCCAGCAGCCTATGGGGGAAAGAGACCGGGGAGCTGTTTTTT. Translation gives CASSLWGKETGELFF.

V is TRBV24-1 and J is TRBJ1-5; D is unclear. V lost 0 bases and J 5 bases, leaving 19 bases between the germline ends. This CDR3 comprises 18 residues. Germline CDR1 is KGHDR and CDR2 is SFDVKD. CDR3 loop: CATSDLQISAGLHQPQHF. DNA of the CDR3: TGTGCCACCAGTGATTTGCAAATCTCGGCCGGTCTCCATCAGCCCCAGCATTTT.

The table lists this clonotype with a few counts. The chain employs TRBV11-1 and TRBJ2-2; 10 bases align to TRBD2. This CDR3 spans 19 amino acids. The ends lost 4 bases at V and 4 bases at J; junction bases unmatched: 15. Germline values: CDR1 SGHAT, CDR2 FQDESV (reference sequence). Written as DNA, the CDR3 is TGTGCCAGCAGCTCCTCGACTAGCGGGTTGCCTATGAGCACCGGGGAGCTGTTTTTT. This sequence encodes CASSSSTSGLPMSTGELFF.

This clonotype was recorded a few times. V and J are TRBV5-6 and TRBJ2-1, with D unresolved. This CDR3 has 14 residues. Germline CDR1 SGHDT, CDR2 YYEEEE. V lost 2 bases, J lost 8 bases, and 14 bases lay in between. CDR3 coding DNA: TGTGCCAGCAGCTTACGGCAGGTTAGGGATGAGCAGTTCTTC. Encoded protein: CASSLRQVRDEQFF.

This chain connects TRBV28 to TRBJ2-7; 11 positions agree with TRBD1. Germline V gives CDR1 MDHEN, CDR2 SYDVKM. The length of the CDR3 is 14 residues. Trimming took 6 bases from V and 0 from J; bases not matched to a gene: 1. The CDR3 here is CASRGQGDSYEQYF. CDR3 sequence (DNA): TGTGCCAGCAGGGGACAGGGGGACTCCTACGAGCAGTACTTC.